The TCR beta chain under discussion was sequenced for a study of identical twins. Study-level results: High-abundance cord blood beta clonotypes had fewer insertions; memory repertoires showed none.

The V segment lost 1 base and the J segment 1 base; nucleotides outside the gene matches: 2. CDR1 DFQATT and CDR2 SNEGSKA come from the germline V gene (reference sequence). The CDR3 has 15 amino acids. TCRdb itself ran the 5' RACE reads through MiXCR, one entry per CDR3 protein. The repertoire holds about 1.7 million distinct CDR3 sequences, with 32% as singletons. Notes on this clonotype: Its antigen is not known.

The TCR sequence derives from a newborn girl in good health. This sequence joins TRBV20-1 and TRBJ2-2; 8 nucleotides line up with TRBD2. Sequenced input: cord blood. This CDR3 reads CSARGLAGNTGELFF. In DNA form, the CDR3 reads TGCAGTGCTAGAGGCCTAGCGGGGAACACCGGGGAGCTGTTTTTT.